This TCR beta chain stems from a study of beta chain features in type 1 diabetes. V lost 2 bases to trimming and J lost 2 bases, with 3 bases between them. The CDR3 has 12 amino acids. Looked up from germline, CDR1 is SGHTA and CDR2 is FQGNSA. Notes on the study in general: Significant though moderate, a shortening of TCRB CDR3s appeared in all four CD4+ subsets of Type 1 diabetes patients.

The authors reverse transcribed all of the isolated RNA, so sequencing captured expressed TCRB transcripts. Clones were sequenced by immunoSEQ multiplex PCR, and TCRdb holds only the in-frame ones, with some missing. Here the sample spans about 160,000 clones, around 8% being singletons. In the case of this clone: Its matching antigen is unknown.

The genes are TRBV7-2 and TRBJ2-5, with unresolved D. The TCR sequence derives from a woman aged 18-29 years with type 1 diabetes. Sequenced sample: central memory CD4+ T cells from blood. CDR3 in DNA: TGTGCCAGCAGCTTACTACAAGAGACCCAGTACTTC. Its protein is CASSLLQETQYF.